This TCR beta chain was recovered during a study of regulatory T cells in long-lasting Graves disease. Overall study findings and caveats: Favored gene segments in persistent disease were TRBV28, TRBJ1-2 and TRBJ2-5.

The CDR3 loop spans 14 amino acids. The germline CDR1 and CDR2 sequences are MNHEY and SMNVEV (reference sequence). With 6 bases clipped from V and 10 bases from J, the junction kept 12 bases outside the gene matches. Sequencing libraries for TCR beta were prepared with iRepertoire HTBI primers and Arm-PCR of CDR3 regions. TCRdb re-analysed the multiplex PCR reads in MiXCR, keeping a single row per CDR3 protein. The repertoire holds 550,000 to 700,000 distinct CDR3 sequences, with about 16% as singletons. This clonotype was counted between two and nine times. Its specificity is unknown. Stated time point: newly diagnosed GD, antithyroid drugs for less than 3 months. After RNA was extracted from PBMCs, the TCR library was made from it. Separately, the same data were catalogued under a study of T cells in Graves' hyperthyroidism and ophthalmopathy. That work adds: Clonotypes that were expanded in thyroid above 0.001 mostly appeared in blood too.

This clonotype was sampled from a man aged 18-30 years with Graves disease. The sequencing used peripheral blood mononuclear cells (PBMCs), collected at new diagnosis, from a patient treated with antithyroid drugs. This sequence joins TRBV27 and TRBJ2-1, with 7 nucleotides matching TRBD2. CDR3 in amino acids: CASRVAGASREQFF. In DNA, the CDR3 is TGTGCCAGCAGAGTAGCGGGTGCCAGTCGGGAGCAGTTCTTC.